This TCR beta chain stems from a study of CD8+ T cells in alopecia areata. The CDR3 extends over 14 amino acids. Germline V CDR1 and CDR2: SQVTM, ANQGSEA. Trimming took off 3 bases at V and 1 base at J, with 9 bases between the two ends. Treatment of the sample: oral pan-JAK inhibitor, 5-10 mg twice daily. In its sample, this clone was seen a few times. Extracted RNA was reverse transcribed into cDNA, the sequencing template. Assay: immunoSEQ multiplex PCR; the TCRdb copy retains only in-frame clones and omits some. This sample has about 190,000 clones, with roughly 62% found just once. The chain uses TRBV29-1 and TRBJ2-2, with unresolved D. The specimen was CD8+ T cells sorted from blood, collected at week 24, from a patient treated with tofacitinib. The receptor was isolated from a human donor with alopecia areata. CDR3 sequence: CSVDGRKNTGELFF. The CDR3 DNA reads as TGCAGCGTTGACGGCCGAAAGAACACCGGGGAGCTGTTTTTT.